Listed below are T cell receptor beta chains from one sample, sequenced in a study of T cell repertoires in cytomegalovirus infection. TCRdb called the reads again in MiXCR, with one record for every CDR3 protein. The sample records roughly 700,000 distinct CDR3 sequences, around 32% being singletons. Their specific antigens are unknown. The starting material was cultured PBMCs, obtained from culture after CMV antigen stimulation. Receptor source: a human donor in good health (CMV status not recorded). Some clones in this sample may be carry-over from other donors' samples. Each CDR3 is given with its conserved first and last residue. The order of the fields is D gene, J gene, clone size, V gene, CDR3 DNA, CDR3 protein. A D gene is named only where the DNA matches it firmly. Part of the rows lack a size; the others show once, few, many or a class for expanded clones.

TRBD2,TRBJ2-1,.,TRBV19,TGTGCCAGTAGGGCTAGCGGGGCCGGGGACAATGAGCAGTTCTTC,CASRASGAGDNEQFF
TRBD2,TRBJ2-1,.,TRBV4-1,TGCGCCAGCAGCCGAGACCTTTCTAGCGGCATAAATGAGCAGTTCTTC,CASSRDLSSGINEQFF
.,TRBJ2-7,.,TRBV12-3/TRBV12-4,TGTGCCAGCAGCCCTTTAAGTCGCCACGAGCAGTACTTC,CASSPLSRHEQYF
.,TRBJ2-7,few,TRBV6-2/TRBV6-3,TGTGCCAGCAGGCAACCAGCCGCCTACGAGCAGTACTTC,CASRQPAAYEQYF
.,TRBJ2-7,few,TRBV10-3,TGTGCCATCAGTGCCCGTGGGAAGGGGGAATACGAGCAGTACTTC,CAISARGKGEYEQYF
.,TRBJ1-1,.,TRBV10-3,TGTGCCATCAGTGAGGGGATTGACACTGAAGCTTTCTTT,CAISEGIDTEAFF
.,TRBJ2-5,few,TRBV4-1,TGCGCCAGCAGCCACGGGTCGGGGGACCTACAAGAGACCCAGTACTTC,CASSHGSGDLQETQYF
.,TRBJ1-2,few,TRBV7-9,TGTGCCAGCAGCTCCCAGGCAAGGGGCCCTAACTATGGCTACACCTTC,CASSSQARGPNYGYTF
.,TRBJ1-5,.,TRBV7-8,TGTGCCAGCAGCTTAGCGGGCCGGGGGGGAACGCAGCCCCAGCATTTT,CASSLAGRGGTQPQHF
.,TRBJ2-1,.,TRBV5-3,TGTGCCAGCAGCTTGCGGGACACGAACAATGAGCAGTTCTTC,CASSLRDTNNEQFF
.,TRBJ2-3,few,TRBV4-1,TGCGCCAGCAGCCAAGAATGGACCTTGAATACGCAGTATTTT,CASSQEWTLNTQYF
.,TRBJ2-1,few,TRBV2,TGTGCCGGCGCAATTTTAACTTACAATGAGCAGTTCTTC,CAGAILTYNEQFF
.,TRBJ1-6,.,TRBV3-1,TGTGCCAGCAGCCTCCATGCGGGGGATTCACCCCTCCACTTT,CASSLHAGDSPLHF
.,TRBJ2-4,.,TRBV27,TGTGCCAGCAGTTTATCTTGGGGAAACATTCAGTACTTC,CASSLSWGNIQYF
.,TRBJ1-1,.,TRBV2,TGTGCCAGCAGGTTAAAGGGGGACACTGAAGCTTTCTTT,CASRLKGDTEAFF
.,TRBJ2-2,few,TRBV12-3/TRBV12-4,TGTGCCAGCATTCCGGGAGCGGGCCTAACGAACACCGGGGAGCTGTTTTTT,CASIPGAGLTNTGELFF
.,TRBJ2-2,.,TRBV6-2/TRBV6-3,TGTGCCAGCAACTTACTCAGGGGCCGCTACACCGGGGAGCTGTTTTTT,CASNLLRGRYTGELFF
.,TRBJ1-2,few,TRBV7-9,TGTGCCAGCAGCCAGATGGGGGGATTGGATGGCTACACCTTC,CASSQMGGLDGYTF
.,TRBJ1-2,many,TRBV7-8,TGTGCCAGCAGCTTATATTATCGCCGAGCAGGGGACCCGTTAAATAACTATGGCTACACCTTC,CASSLYYRRAGDPLNNYGYTF
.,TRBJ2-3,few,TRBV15,TGTGCCACCAGCAGAGGGGACCGCACAGATACGCAGTATTTT,CATSRGDRTDTQYF
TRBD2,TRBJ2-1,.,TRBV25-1,TGTGCCAGCAGTGAATGGGGGGGCTCCTACAATGAGCAGTTCTTC,CASSEWGGSYNEQFF
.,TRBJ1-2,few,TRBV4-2,TGTGCCAGCAGCCAAGAGGACGGGACGGCGAACTATGGCTACACCTTC,CASSQEDGTANYGYTF
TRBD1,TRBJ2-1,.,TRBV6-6,TGTGCCAGTGGGACAGGGATGGGCAATGAGCAGTTCTTC,CASGTGMGNEQFF
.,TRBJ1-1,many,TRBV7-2,TGTGCCAGCAGCTCAGACAGGTCTGAAGCTTTCTTT,CASSSDRSEAFF
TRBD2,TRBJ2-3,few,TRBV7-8,TGTGCCAGCAGCTCTCAAACGACTAGCGGGGGGTCGGATACGCAGTATTTT,CASSSQTTSGGSDTQYF
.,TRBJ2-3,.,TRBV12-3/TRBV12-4,TGTGCCAGCAGTTCAGGGCAGGCGGGGACAGATACGCAGTATTTT,CASSSGQAGTDTQYF
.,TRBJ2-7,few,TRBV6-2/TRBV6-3,TGTGCCAGCAGTATCCTCCCCCGGGACTTCTACGAGCAGTACTTC,CASSILPRDFYEQYF
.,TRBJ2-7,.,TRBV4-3,TGCGCCAGCAGCCAAGATCGGGACGTGGACGAGCAGTACTTC,CASSQDRDVDEQYF
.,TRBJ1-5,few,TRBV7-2,TGTGCCAGCAGCTTAATGGGGTATAGCAATCAGCCCCAGCATTTT,CASSLMGYSNQPQHF
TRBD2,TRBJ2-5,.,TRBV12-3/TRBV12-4,TGTGCCAGCAGTTTCGGCGGGGGGGCTGGGTGGGAGACCCAGTACTTC,CASSFGGGAGWETQYF
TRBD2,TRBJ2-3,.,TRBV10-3,TGTGCCATCAACGGCCTAGCGGGGGGCCGAGATACGCAGTATTTT,CAINGLAGGRDTQYF
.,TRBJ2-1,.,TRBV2,TGTGCCAGCCGACCACTAAGCGGTTCTTTGAATGAGCAGTTCTTC,CASRPLSGSLNEQFF
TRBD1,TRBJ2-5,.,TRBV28,TGTGCCAGCAGTGACGACAGGGCGCGGGAGACCCAGTACTTC,CASSDDRARETQYF
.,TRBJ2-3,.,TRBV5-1,TGCGCCAGCAGCTTAGGTTTGGAGGGCTCAGATACGCAGTATTTT,CASSLGLEGSDTQYF
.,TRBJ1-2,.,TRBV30,TGTGCCTGGAGCCCCAGGGACTATGGCTACACCTTC,CAWSPRDYGYTF